Listed here are 10 T cell receptor beta chains from one sample, sequenced in a study of regulatory dendritic cells for organ transplantation. Sequencing was performed with immunoSEQ multiplex PCR; in TCRdb, only in-frame clones are kept and a portion is missing. The sample includes about 38,000 clones, under 95% of them seen just once. Source material: naive CD8+ T cells from blood. Subset specified: CD45RA+ naive T cells. All receptors derive from a human donor in good health.

The sample holds one count of this clone. Other DNA sequences in this sample translate to the same CDR3. This chain connects TRBV27 to TRBJ1-2; D is possibly TRBD1 (5 bases). V lost 3 bases and J lost 8, with 13 bases in between. The germline V gene has CDR1 MNHEY and CDR2 SMNVEV (reference sequence). CDR3 length: 13 amino acids. CDR3 amino acids: CASSFSRVEGYTF. CDR3 sequence (DNA): TGTGCCAGCAGTTTCTCCAGGGTAGAGGGCTACACCTTC.

The chain is built from TRBV29-1 and TRBJ1-3; D is undetermined. Trimming left V 5 bases short and J 3 bases short, with 11 bases between. The CDR3 spans 13 residues. Per germline, CDR1 SQVTM and CDR2 ANQGSEA. The CDR3 here is CSVTDVDGNTIYF. Written as DNA, the CDR3 is TGCAGCGTTACGGACGTCGATGGAAACACCATATATTTT.

The rearrangement links TRBV27 to TRBJ1-6; no reliable D call. Germline V gene sequence: CDR1 MNHEY, CDR2 SMNVEV (reference sequence). This CDR3 is 17 amino acids long. The V gene lost 0 bases and the J gene lost 4 bases, with 13 bases spanning the gap. In nucleotides, the CDR3 is TGTGCCAGCAGTTTATCTGGGTCCCCCGCTTATAATTCACCCCTCCACTTT. Translating gives CASSLSGSPAYNSPLHF.

The chain employs TRBV11-2 and TRBJ1-5, with D possibly TRBD1 on 5 matching bases. V gave up 1 base and J gave up 6 bases, with 13 bases separating them. The CDR3 totals 15 residues. Per germline, CDR1 SGHAT and CDR2 FQNNGV. CDR3 DNA: TGTGCCAGCAGCTTAGGGTGGGGGTCGGGTCAGCCCCAGCATTTT. Translating it yields CASSLGWGSGQPQHF. Combining the CDR3 with reference TRBV11-2 and TRBJ1-5 gives the whole variable domain EAGVAQSPRYKIIEKRQSVAFWCNPISGHATLYWYQQILGQGPKLLIQFQNNGVVDDSQLPKDRFSAERLKGVDSTLKIQPAKLEDSAVYLCASSLGWGSGQPQHFGDGTRLSIL.

The chain recombines TRBV7-9 with TRBJ2-7; 8 positions agree with TRBD2. The ends lost 6 bases at V and 0 bases at J; junction bases unmatched: 4. Germline values: CDR1 SEHNR, CDR2 FQNEAQ (reference sequence). The CDR3 is 14 amino acids. The CDR3 loop reads CASRGRGDSYEQYF. CDR3 bases: TGTGCCAGCAGGGGGCGGGGGGACTCCTACGAGCAGTACTTC.

The chain uses TRBV27 and TRBJ2-7; 7 bases agree with TRBD1. CDR3 size: 15 residues. After removal of 4 bases from V and 6 bases from J, the junction contained 12 bases not matched to a gene. Germline V gives CDR1 MNHEY, CDR2 SMNVEV (reference sequence). The CDR3: CASSSVGQVLFEQYF. DNA for the CDR3: TGTGCCAGCAGTTCCGTAGGACAGGTTCTATTCGAGCAGTACTTC.

This chain joins TRBV13 and TRBJ2-3; 13 nucleotides match TRBD2. Trimming took 2 bases from V and 7 from J; bases not matched to a gene: 9. There are 17 residues in the CDR3. Germline CDR1 PRHDT, CDR2 FYEKMQ (reference sequence). CDR3 protein: CASSLLLAGGVLNTQYF. The DNA of the CDR3 is TGTGCCAGCAGCTTATTACTAGCGGGAGGGGTTTTAAATACGCAGTATTTT.

The V gene is TRBV27, the J gene TRBJ2-3; 13 positions match TRBD2. V lost 7 bases to trimming and J lost 10 bases; unmatched junction nucleotides: 8. This CDR3 comprises 14 residues. Germline assignment: CDR1 MNHEY and CDR2 SMNVEV (reference sequence). The chain's CDR3 is CASTTGTSGTAQYF. The CDR3 coding sequence is TGTGCCAGCACCACCGGGACTAGCGGGACTGCGCAGTATTTT.

CDR3 protein: CASSYPGLDYNEQFF. DNA of the CDR3: TGTGCCAGCAGCTACCCGGGACTAGACTACAATGAGCAGTTCTTC. V is TRBV7-3 and J is TRBJ2-1; 8 positions match TRBD2. CDR3 length equals 15 residues. Germline V CDR1 and CDR2: SGHTA, FQGTGA. V was clipped by 4 bases and J by 3 bases; unmatched bases: 5.

This chain joins TRBV28 and TRBJ2-1, with 12 bases that match TRBD2. With 4 bases clipped from V and 7 bases from J, the junction kept 8 bases outside the gene matches. The germline V gene encodes CDR1 MDHEN and CDR2 SYDVKM. This CDR3 region has 16 residues. The CDR3 is CASSYTLAGGPNEQFF. CDR3 DNA: TGTGCCAGCAGTTATACCCTAGCGGGAGGGCCTAATGAGCAGTTCTTC.